Below are 6 T cell receptor beta chains sequenced from a single sample in a study of regulatory T cells in long-lasting Graves disease. Specified time point: persistent/refractory GD, antithyroid drugs over 5 years with positive TRAb. RNA from PBMCs was the source of the TCR library. In building TCR beta libraries, iRepertoire HTBI primers were used together with Arm-PCR of CDR3 regions. TCRdb re-called the multiplex PCR reads with MiXCR, one entry per CDR3 protein. The sample lists 250,000 to 300,000 distinct CDR3 sequences; 20% to 25% were seen once. Sequencing was performed on peripheral blood mononuclear cells (PBMCs), taken when the disease was refractory, from a patient treated with antithyroid drugs. The receptors come from a female donor with Graves disease.

This clonotype came up many times. CDR3 DNA sequence: TGTGCCTGGAGTGTACGCGGGTTGATGAATTCACCCCTCCACTTT. This codes for CAWSVRGLMNSPLHF. The chain links TRBV30 to TRBJ1-6, with unresolved D. The ends were cut back, 0 bases at V and 7 bases at J, with 13 bases in the middle. This CDR3 is built from 15 residues. Germline CDR1 and CDR2: GTSNPN and SVGIG (reference sequence). Based on the CDR3 plus reference TRBV30 and TRBJ1-6, the full variable domain is SQTIHQWPATLVQPVGSPLSLECTVEGTSNPNLYWYRQAAGRGLQLLFYSVGIGQISSEVPQNLSASRPQDRQFILSSKKLLLSDSGFYLCAWSVRGLMNSPLHFGNGTRLTVT.

This clonotype showed up just a few times. The chain combines TRBV10-3 with TRBJ1-1, with TRBD1 identical over 8 bases. The V segment lost 8 bases and the J segment 8 bases; nucleotides outside the gene matches: 13. This CDR3 spans 14 amino acids. Germline V gene data show CDR1 as ENHRY and CDR2 as SYGVKD. CDR3 nucleotide sequence: TGTGCCATCGGGAGAACCGACAGGGGAGAAGAAGCTTTCTTT. Protein: CAIGRTDRGEEAFF.

This clonotype was counted ten times or more. The rearrangement joins TRBV6-1 to TRBJ2-7, with a weak D call TRBD1 (6 bases). The CDR3 sequence is 15 residues long. The V gene lost 6 bases and the J gene lost 0 bases, with 15 bases spanning the gap. Germline CDR1 is MNHNS and CDR2 is SASEGT. CDR3 region: CASRGAGWGSYEQYF. CDR3 DNA sequence: TGTGCCAGCAGGGGGGCTGGATGGGGCTCCTACGAGCAGTACTTC.

V is TRBV6-1 and J is TRBJ2-1, with TRBD2 matching 13 bases. CDR1 MNHNS and CDR2 SASEGT come from the germline V gene. This CDR3 has 16 residues. Germline trimming cut 5 bases from V and 14 bases from J; bases unmatched to any gene: 15. CDR3 coding DNA: TGTGCCAGCAGTCTAAAGGACATGCGGACTAGCGGGAGTAAGTTCTTC. Protein product: CASSLKDMRTSGSKFF.

This clonotype has only a few counts. The V call is TRBV5-1, the J call TRBJ2-7; maybe TRBD2 (6 bases). The V end lost 0 bases, the J end lost 2 bases, and 15 bases lay between the germline ends. Per the germline V gene, CDR1 is SGHRS and CDR2 is YFSETQ. The CDR3 spans 16 residues. CDR3 sequence reads: CASSLGRDISAYEQYF. The CDR3 bases are TGCGCCAGCAGCTTGGGGAGGGATATTTCGGCCTACGAGCAGTACTTC.

This clonotype came up many times. The CDR3 loop is CASSQGGGEREKLFF. The DNA of the CDR3 is TGTGCCAGCAGCCAAGGAGGTGGCGAGCGGGAAAAACTGTTTTTT. V usage is TRBV3-1 and J usage is TRBJ1-4, with unresolved D. Trimming took off 1 base at V and 8 bases at J, with 14 bases between the two ends. Per germline, CDR1 LGHDT and CDR2 YNNKEL (reference sequence). The CDR3 loop spans 15 amino acids.